The 28 T cell receptor beta chains in this list originate from one sample, sequenced in a study of somatic mutations in cytotoxic T cells in rheumatoid arthritis. The table came from immunoSEQ multiplex PCR; TCRdb's copy has only in-frame clones and leaves some out. This table has roughly 35,000 clones, roughly four fifths appearing once. Sequencing was performed on CD8+ T cells sorted from blood. The receptors originated from a man aged 35 to 55 in good health.

The J gene is TRBJ1-3, the V gene TRBV5-1, with unresolved D. CDR1 is SGHRS and CDR2 is YFSETQ in the germline V gene. The CDR3 runs 16 residues. Trimming pared 3 bases from V and 0 bases from J, leaving 13 bases between. CDR3 bases: TGCGCCAGCAGCTCCGGGGTTTTTAACTCTGGAAACACCATATATTTT. Its translation is CASSSGVFNSGNTIYF.

The chain couples TRBV4-1 to TRBJ2-7; the D gene is possibly TRBD1 (5 bases). The CDR3 consists of 15 residues. Trimming took off 1 base at V and 3 bases at J, with 13 bases between the two ends. Per the germline V gene, CDR1 is MGHRA and CDR2 is YSYEKL. The CDR3: CASSQGPGILYEQYF. The DNA for the CDR3 is TGCGCCAGCAGCCAAGGGCCAGGGATTCTCTACGAGCAGTACTTC.

V and J are TRBV28 and TRBJ1-6, with D uncertain. CDR3 length: 13 amino acids. The V end lost 2 bases, the J end lost 7 bases, and 6 bases lay between the germline ends. The V gene's germline CDR1 is MDHEN and CDR2 SYDVKM. The CDR3 protein is CASSLTANSPLHF. CDR3 DNA: TGTGCCAGCAGTTTAACAGCGAATTCACCCCTCCACTTT. Looking up the rest from reference TRBV28 and TRBJ1-6 gives the full variable domain: DVKVTQSSRYLVKRTGEKVFLECVQDMDHENMFWYRQDPGLGLRLIYFSYDVKMKEKGDIPEGYSVSREKKERFSLILESASTNQTSMYLCASSLTANSPLHFGNGTRLTVT.

The CDR3 here is CASSPGQGPLEQYF. The CDR3 nucleotides are TGTGCCAGCAGTCCCGGACAGGGCCCTCTCGAGCAGTACTTC. The gene calls are TRBV6-5 and TRBJ2-7; 8 positions agree with TRBD1. Germline V lookup: CDR1 MNHEY, CDR2 SVGAGI. V lost 5 bases, J lost 6 bases, and 9 bases stayed unmatched. The CDR3 loop spans 14 amino acids.

The V gene is TRBV28, the J gene TRBJ2-3; 10 bases map to TRBD1. V gave up 1 base and J gave up 3 bases; unmatched junction bases: 4. The CDR3 has 16 amino acids. Per the germline V gene, CDR1 is MDHEN and CDR2 is SYDVKM. CDR3 coding DNA: TGTGCCAGCAGTTTATCACGGACAGGGGGGACAGATACGCAGTATTTT. It encodes CASSLSRTGGTDTQYF. The entire variable domain, with the rest obtained from reference TRBV28 and TRBJ2-3, is as follows: DVKVTQSSRYLVKRTGEKVFLECVQDMDHENMFWYRQDPGLGLRLIYFSYDVKMKEKGDIPEGYSVSREKKERFSLILESASTNQTSMYLCASSLSRTGGTDTQYFGPGTRLTVL.

The rearrangement links TRBV6-6 to TRBJ1-5, with D perhaps matching TRBD1 (5 bases). The CDR3 length is 11 residues. With 5 bases removed from V and 8 bases from J, the gap between germline ends came to 7 bases. CDR1 and CDR2 from the germline V gene are MNHNY and SVGAGI (reference sequence). Written as DNA, the CDR3 is TGTGCCAGCAGTGGGGGGGAGCCCCAGCATTTT. This sequence encodes CASSGGEPQHF.

V and J are TRBV5-1 and TRBJ2-1; D ambiguous. Germline CDR1 reads SGHRS; CDR2 reads YFSETQ. The CDR3 runs to 14 residues. V was clipped by 6 bases and J by 7 bases, with 17 bases between them. The CDR3 is CASTQTYMVNEQFF. DNA for the CDR3: TGCGCCAGCACCCAGACTTACATGGTGAATGAGCAGTTCTTC.

This chain joins TRBV18 and TRBJ2-7, with D perhaps matching TRBD2 (6 bases). CDR1 is KGHSH and CDR2 is LQKENI in the germline V gene. There are 15 residues in the CDR3. V gave up 3 bases and J gave up 7 bases, with 19 bases separating them. CDR3 residues: CASSPELAPTQEQYF. In DNA, the CDR3 is TGTGCCAGCTCACCCGAACTAGCCCCTACGCAGGAGCAGTACTTC.

The V call is TRBV2, the J call TRBJ1-2; the D gene is possibly TRBD1 (5 bases). The CDR3 spans 13 residues. Trimming left V 4 bases short and J 2 bases short, with 8 bases between. From germline, CDR1 is SNHLY and CDR2 FYNNEI. The CDR3 DNA follows: TGTGCCAGCAGTGGGGGGGAAAACTATGGCTACACCTTC. Protein sequence: CASSGGENYGYTF.

The V gene is TRBV6-5, the J gene TRBJ1-1; unclear D gene. The V end was cut by 2 bases, the J end by 7 bases, with 8 bases between. Germline CDR1 and CDR2: MNHEY and SVGAGI. CDR3 length: 12 residues. The CDR3 here is CASSYRWGEAFF. CDR3 DNA: TGTGCCAGCAGTTACCGTTGGGGTGAAGCTTTCTTT.

The chain links TRBV15 to TRBJ2-2, with a possible D match to TRBD2 (6 bases). The CDR3 sequence is 15 residues long. V lost 7 bases, J lost 6 bases, and 18 bases lay in between. CDR1 and CDR2 (germline): LNHNV, YYDKDF (reference sequence). The CDR3 sequence: CATMSPSARSGELFF. CDR3 DNA: TGTGCCACCATGTCCCCTAGCGCGAGGTCCGGGGAGCTGTTTTTT.

The chain employs TRBV28 and TRBJ2-1, with D possibly matching TRBD2 (6 bases). Germline V gene sequence: CDR1 MDHEN, CDR2 SYDVKM. This CDR3 is built from 14 residues. Trimming cost V 6 bases and J 0 bases, with 9 bases left between them. CDR3 coding DNA: TGTGCCAGCAGGCCGGGAGTCTCCTACAATGAGCAGTTCTTC. Amino acids: CASRPGVSYNEQFF.

The V gene is TRBV30, the J gene TRBJ2-7, with D unclear. Germline V gene lookup returns CDR1 GTSNPN and CDR2 SVGIG (reference sequence). The CDR3 has 14 amino acids. Trimming removed 1 base from V and 1 base from J, with 11 bases in between. The CDR3 DNA reads as TGTGCCTGGAGTGCGTGGGCCCGGTCCTACGAGCAGTACTTC. Translated, it gives CAWSAWARSYEQYF.

The chain employs TRBV27 and TRBJ1-2; TRBD1 agrees at 7 bases. J was trimmed by 5 bases and V by 3 bases; bases with no gene match: 6. The CDR3 runs to 14 residues. The germline V gene has CDR1 MNHEY and CDR2 SMNVEV (reference sequence). In DNA, the CDR3 is TGTGCCAGCAGTTTCTACGGACAGGATTATGGCTACACCTTC. Translating gives CASSFYGQDYGYTF.

V usage is TRBV5-8 and J usage is TRBJ1-5, with D unclear. The CDR3 covers 14 residues. Between the trimmed V and J ends, which lost 4 bases and 0 bases, there was a span of 8 bases. CDR1 SGHTS and CDR2 YDEGEE come from the germline V gene. The DNA for the CDR3 is TGTGCCAGCAGCGGGAGTTATAGCAATCAGCCCCAGCATTTT. This encodes CASSGSYSNQPQHF. Full variable domain (outside the CDR3, taken from reference TRBV5-8 and TRBJ1-5): EAGVTQSPTHLIKTRGQQATLRCSPISGHTSVYWYQQALGLGLQFLLWYDEGEERNRGNFPPRFSGRQFPNYSSELNVNALELEDSALYLCASSGSYSNQPQHFGDGTRLSIL.

This chain's CDR3 is CAISESYSSYNEQFF. CDR3 bases: TGTGCCATCAGTGAGTCGTATAGCTCCTACAATGAGCAGTTCTTC. The chain recombines TRBV10-3 with TRBJ2-1; D call uncertain. CDR1 ENHRY and CDR2 SYGVKD come from the germline V gene. This CDR3 comprises 15 residues. The V and J ends lost 0 bases and 0 bases respectively, with 6 bases between them.

The CDR3 reads CASSAGTGLQPQHF. The CDR3 coding sequence is TGTGCCAGCAGCGCCGGGACAGGCCTTCAGCCCCAGCATTTT. The rearrangement links TRBV7-8 to TRBJ1-5, with 8 bases that match TRBD1. V dropped 5 bases and J dropped 6; count of bases not matched to a gene: 6. Germline V gene data show CDR1 as SGHVS and CDR2 as FQNEAQ. This CDR3 is built from 14 residues.

This sequence joins TRBV30 and TRBJ2-2; TRBD1 matches 7 bases. Germline CDR1 reads GTSNPN; CDR2 reads SVGIG (reference sequence). Trimming at V came to 2 bases and at J to 8 bases, leaving 5 bases not matched to a gene. This CDR3 has 13 amino acids. The CDR3 spells CAWSLGGEGELFF. The CDR3 DNA is TGTGCCTGGAGTCTAGGGGGCGAAGGGGAGCTGTTTTTT.

This chain links TRBV29-1 with TRBJ2-7, with 7 positions matching TRBD1. With 6 bases clipped from V and 3 bases from J, the junction kept 11 bases outside the gene matches. Germline V gene lookup returns CDR1 SQVTM and CDR2 ANQGSEA. CDR3 length: 14 amino acids. The CDR3 coding sequence is TGCAGCGTCGACTCCGGGACAGCTGACTACGAGCAGTACTTC. Translated, it gives CSVDSGTADYEQYF.

V usage is TRBV27 and J usage is TRBJ2-7; D gene ambiguous. The germline V gene has CDR1 MNHEY and CDR2 SMNVEV (reference sequence). V lost 8 bases and J lost 5, with 10 bases in between. The CDR3 length is 11 residues. CDR3: CASALGHEQYF. In DNA, the CDR3 is TGTGCCAGCGCGCTTGGCCACGAGCAGTACTTC.

This chain connects TRBV10-2 to TRBJ1-5; 9 nucleotides agree with TRBD1. Germline V CDR1 and CDR2: WSHSY, SAAADI. The CDR3 is made up of 16 amino acids. V gave up 0 bases and J gave up 4 bases; unmatched junction bases: 4. The CDR3 reads CASSESTGGRNQPQHF. The DNA of the CDR3 is TGCGCCAGCAGTGAGTCGACAGGGGGAAGAAATCAGCCCCAGCATTTT.

This chain joins TRBV4-1 and TRBJ1-4, with D maybe TRBD1 (6 bases). Germline CDR1 MGHRA, CDR2 YSYEKL. The CDR3 totals 17 residues. The V end was cut by 0 bases, the J end by 6 bases, with 17 bases between. CDR3 loop: CASSQEHRDSGYEKLFF. CDR3 nucleotides: TGCGCCAGCAGCCAAGAGCACAGGGATTCGGGGTATGAAAAACTGTTTTTT.

The V gene is TRBV5-1, the J gene TRBJ2-7; 8 nucleotides match TRBD1. This CDR3 region has 14 residues. The germline V gene encodes CDR1 SGHRS and CDR2 YFSETQ. The V and J ends lost 1 base and 6 bases, in that order; junction bases with no gene match: 6. Here the CDR3 reads CASSLRAGGTEQYF. The CDR3 DNA sequence: TGCGCCAGCAGCTTGAGGGCAGGGGGCACCGAGCAGTACTTC.

The chain carries TRBV30 and TRBJ2-5; 7 bases line up with TRBD2. The trim removed 1 base at V and 4 bases at J, leaving 15 bases unmatched. The CDR3 covers 17 residues. CDR1 GTSNPN and CDR2 SVGIG come from the germline V gene (reference sequence). For the CDR3, the DNA is TGTGCCTGGAGTGGACTGCCTCGGGAGGAGGGATCAGAGACCCAGTACTTC. Its translation is CAWSGLPREEGSETQYF.

The rearrangement links TRBV5-1 to TRBJ2-7; 7 bases line up with TRBD2. V was pared by 8 bases and J by 1 base, with 12 bases of the junction left unmatched. Germline CDR1 is SGHRS and CDR2 is YFSETQ. The CDR3 length is 15 residues. In DNA, the CDR3 is TGCGCCAGTACTTCCGGGACTAAGCCGTCCTACGAGCAGTACTTC. Its protein product is CASTSGTKPSYEQYF.

This CDR3 is CASSQEGSTDTQYF. As DNA, the CDR3 is TGTGCCAGCAGCCAAGAAGGTAGCACAGATACGCAGTATTTT. The chain is built from TRBV14 and TRBJ2-3; unclear D gene. Trimming removed 0 bases from V and 0 bases from J, with 4 bases in between. The CDR3 has 14 amino acids. Germline-derived CDR1 and CDR2 are SGHDN and FVKESK.

V usage is TRBV4-3 and J usage is TRBJ1-2, with D perhaps matching TRBD1 (6 bases). CDR3 length equals 16 residues. Between the trimmed V and J ends, which lost 3 bases and 5 bases, there was a span of 19 bases. Germline V gives CDR1 LGHNA, CDR2 YSLEER. The DNA of the CDR3 is TGCGCCAGCAGCCACACAGGGTCGTCGGGATGGTATGGCTACACCTTC. This codes for CASSHTGSSGWYGYTF.

The chain has TRBV27 and TRBJ2-3; 9 bases map to TRBD2. The CDR3 has 16 residues. Per the germline V gene, CDR1 is MNHEY and CDR2 is SMNVEV (reference sequence). The V segment lost 5 bases and the J segment 3 bases; nucleotides outside the gene matches: 9. CDR3 DNA: TGTGCCAGCAGTCCAGTCCCGACTAGCGGTACAGATACGCAGTATTTT. This codes for CASSPVPTSGTDTQYF.